A single sample gave rise to the 19 T cell receptor beta chains below, sequenced in a study of identical twins. TCRdb re-derived calls from the 5' RACE reads in MiXCR, one entry per CDR3 protein. The table lists about 450,000 distinct CDR3 sequences, about 18% of them singletons. Sequencing was done on a sample of naive T cells sorted from blood. The receptors originated from a man aged 45-65 years in good health.

This clonotype appeared a few times. The chain uses TRBV7-8 and TRBJ1-5; TRBD1 matches at 7 bases. The V segment lost 0 bases and the J segment 6 bases; nucleotides outside the gene matches: 5. CDR3 length: 15 amino acids. The germline V gene encodes CDR1 SGHVS and CDR2 FQNEAQ. The CDR3: CASSLAGGAGQPQHF. The DNA for the CDR3 is TGTGCCAGCAGCTTAGCAGGGGGCGCGGGTCAGCCCCAGCATTTT.

The chain recombines TRBV29-1 with TRBJ2-5; the D call may be TRBD1 or TRBD2 (5 bases each). The CDR3 has 13 amino acids. Per germline, CDR1 SQVTM and CDR2 ANQGSEA. V was pared by 6 bases and J by 5 bases, with 16 bases between. The CDR3 sequence is CSVGRDVVETQYF. Here the CDR3 DNA reads TGCAGCGTCGGACGGGACGTAGTCGAGACCCAGTACTTC.

The chain uses TRBV6-5 and TRBJ2-7; 7 bases match TRBD2. The CDR3 length is 16 residues. V shed 0 bases and J 2 bases; nucleotides not matched to a gene: 7. Germline loops: CDR1 MNHEY, CDR2 SVGAGI. The CDR3 reads CASSYSARREAYEQYF. For the CDR3, the DNA is TGTGCCAGCAGTTACTCGGCGAGACGGGAGGCCTACGAGCAGTACTTC.

This clonotype was seen more than once but under ten times. This rearrangement joins TRBV5-1 to TRBJ2-2; D is unresolved. This CDR3 comprises 15 residues. In germline, CDR1 is SGHRS, CDR2 YFSETQ. Between the trimmed V and J ends, which lost 4 bases and 1 base, there was a span of 11 bases. This CDR3 is CASSTDGRNTGELFF. CDR3 nucleotides: TGCGCCAGCAGCACGGACGGAAGGAACACCGGGGAGCTGTTTTTT.

This clonotype was observed a handful of times. The V and J genes are TRBV4-3 and TRBJ1-2; 7 nucleotides agree with TRBD1. Germline lookup yields CDR1 LGHNA and CDR2 YSLEER. There are 15 residues in the CDR3. The V gene end was trimmed by 0 bases and the J gene end by 7 bases; junction bases not matched to a gene: 8. The CDR3 protein is CASSQDRYRGGGYTF. CDR3 in DNA: TGCGCCAGCAGCCAAGATAGGTACAGGGGTGGTGGCTACACCTTC.

The chain is built from TRBV6-1 and TRBJ1-6, with D uncertain. The CDR3 length is 16 residues. Trimming left V 6 bases short and J 9 bases short, with 21 bases between. CDR1 MNHNS and CDR2 SASEGT come from the germline V gene. The CDR3 loop reads CASSPGLGKKRSPLHF. The DNA of the CDR3 is TGTGCCAGCAGCCCGGGCCTCGGGAAGAAGCGTTCACCCCTCCACTTT.

This clonotype was seen ten or more times. The gene calls are TRBV11-1 and TRBJ2-5; TRBD1 matches 11 bases. The CDR3 is made up of 19 amino acids. Losses at the gene ends were 5 bases for V and 2 bases for J; bases not matched to a gene: 16. The germline V gene encodes CDR1 SGHAT and CDR2 FQDESV (reference sequence). CDR3 loop: CASSDKFQPWDRGQETQYF. The CDR3 DNA sequence: TGTGCCAGCAGCGACAAATTTCAGCCCTGGGACAGGGGGCAAGAGACCCAGTACTTC.

This clonotype was seen repeatedly, ten times or more. The chain couples TRBV6-5 to TRBJ2-5, with D perhaps given as TRBD1 or TRBD2 (5 bases each). This CDR3 has 16 amino acids. V lost 4 bases and J 5 bases, leaving 20 bases between the germline ends. Germline CDR1 reads MNHEY; CDR2 reads SVGAGI. The CDR3 DNA follows: TGTGCCAGCAGTTCGAGGGGATCTCCTAGGTTGGAGACCCAGTACTTC. Its protein is CASSSRGSPRLETQYF.

V and J are TRBV4-1 and TRBJ1-4; D gene uncertain. The V end lost 5 bases, the J end lost 0 bases, and 7 bases lay between the germline ends. CDR3 size: 14 residues. Germline V lookup: CDR1 MGHRA, CDR2 YSYEKL. As DNA, the CDR3 is TGCGCCAGCAGCAGACAATCAACTAATGAAAAACTGTTTTTT. The encoded protein is CASSRQSTNEKLFF.

This clonotype was seen at least ten times. This chain connects TRBV6-6 to TRBJ1-1; D is uncertain. This CDR3 is built from 12 residues. Trimming pared 5 bases from V and 1 base from J, leaving 5 bases between. The germline V gene encodes CDR1 MNHNY and CDR2 SVGAGI (reference sequence). CDR3 in DNA: TGTGCCAGCAGTCAGCAGAACACTGAAGCTTTCTTT. Translating it yields CASSQQNTEAFF.

The chain recombines TRBV4-2 with TRBJ1-1; D unresolved. The CDR3 has 13 residues. CDR1 is LGHNA, CDR2 YNFKEQ, per germline. The V end was cut by 0 bases, the J end by 8 bases, with 10 bases between. The CDR3 bases are TGTGCCAGCAGCCAAGATCGGCCAACGGAAGCTTTCTTT. It translates to CASSQDRPTEAFF.

This clonotype has a handful of counts. This chain joins TRBV20-1 and TRBJ1-6, with 9 bases matching TRBD1. The CDR3 consists of 16 residues. The germline V gene encodes CDR1 DFQATT and CDR2 SNEGSKA (reference sequence). J gave up 9 bases and V 4 bases, and 13 bases lay outside the gene matches. The CDR3 nucleotides read TGCAGTGCTATGGGACAGGGTAGATCCGGCGGTTCACCCCTCCACTTT. Its translation: CSAMGQGRSGGSPLHF.

This clonotype was counted many times. This sequence joins TRBV12-3 or TRBV12-4 and TRBJ2-1; 12 bases fit TRBD2. The CDR3 spans 19 residues. With 4 bases clipped from V and 3 bases from J, the junction kept 13 bases outside the gene matches. The CDR3 sequence is CASSWGTSGFSRSYNEQFF. As DNA, the CDR3 is TGTGCCAGCAGTTGGGGGACTAGCGGGTTCTCGAGGAGCTACAATGAGCAGTTCTTC.

This clonotype appeared many times. The J gene is TRBJ2-1, the V gene TRBV4-2; 8 positions match TRBD1. Germline V CDR1 and CDR2: LGHNA, YNFKEQ. With V trimmed by 1 base and J by 8 bases, 10 bases remained unmatched. This CDR3 contains 16 residues. The CDR3 coding sequence is TGTGCCAGCAGCCAAGCGGGGCCAGGGGGCGCGGATGAGCAGTTCTTC. Protein product: CASSQAGPGGADEQFF.

CDR3 in DNA: TGCAGTGCTCCCGGCCAAGCGGGCACCGGGGAGCTGTTTTTT. It specifies CSAPGQAGTGELFF. The chain links TRBV20-1 to TRBJ2-2, with D possibly being TRBD2 (6 bases). This CDR3 contains 14 residues. CDR1 DFQATT and CDR2 SNEGSKA come from the germline V gene (reference sequence). The V gene lost 5 bases and the J gene lost 4 bases, with 14 bases spanning the gap.

The V call is TRBV6-2 or TRBV6-3, the J call TRBJ2-6; no reliable D call. Trimming pared 7 bases from V and 0 bases from J, leaving 16 bases between. This CDR3 has 17 amino acids. Germline V gene sequence: CDR1 MNHEY, CDR2 SVGEGT. The chain's CDR3 is CASKRGYSSSGANVLTF. CDR3 DNA sequence: TGTGCCAGCAAGCGTGGTTACAGCTCCTCTGGGGCCAACGTCCTGACTTTC.

This clonotype has only a few counts. The V and J genes are TRBV29-1 and TRBJ2-5; no clear D. The CDR3 is 14 residues long. CDR1 is SQVTM, CDR2 ANQGSEA, per germline. Trimming pared 6 bases from V and 10 bases from J, leaving 24 bases between. This CDR3 is CSVAQDDGPTDQYF. The CDR3 DNA follows: TGCAGCGTCGCCCAAGATGATGGTCCGACCGACCAGTACTTC.

This clonotype was seen only a few times. The V and J genes are TRBV20-1 and TRBJ2-3, with 8 bases matching TRBD2. The junction had 12 bases not matched to a gene; V was cut back by 0 bases and J by 10 bases. Germline V gene lookup returns CDR1 DFQATT and CDR2 SNEGSKA (reference sequence). The CDR3 is made up of 15 amino acids. CDR3 protein: CSARDPAGADLAQYF. The CDR3 DNA reads TGCAGTGCTAGAGATCCAGCGGGGGCCGACCTTGCGCAGTATTTT.

The sample holds a few counts of this clonotype. The chain has TRBV7-2 and TRBJ1-2; TRBD1 is a possible D gene (6 bases). V lost 6 bases, J lost 5 bases, and 19 bases lay in between. The CDR3 is made up of 15 amino acids. Germline assignment: CDR1 SGHTA and CDR2 FQGNSA. The CDR3 loop reads CASSSIQIGGYGYTF. CDR3 DNA: TGTGCCAGCAGTTCCATTCAGATAGGGGGATATGGCTACACCTTC.